The following is a T cell receptor (beta chain) sequence with its context. Clones were read by immunoSEQ multiplex PCR, and TCRdb kept only the in-frame ones, dropping some. The sample records around 110,000 clones, roughly nine tenths being singletons. These data come from a study of T cell responses to AZD1222 COVID-19 vaccine. This CDR3 is built from 16 residues. Trimming took off 0 bases at V and 5 bases at J, with 13 bases between the two ends. The germline gives CDR1 SGHVS, CDR2 FNYEAQ. This receptor was identified in an adult in good health. The sample consisted of peripheral blood, taken on day 0 of AZD1222 vaccination. The chain is built from TRBV7-6 and TRBJ2-2; a weak D match, TRBD1 (5 bases). The CDR3 sequence: CASSLAAAGSTGELFF. The CDR3 DNA reads TGTGCCAGCAGCTTAGCGGCGGCAGGGTCAACCGGGGAGCTGTTTTTT.